The sequence of this TCR beta chain was determined in a study of T cell responses to AZD1222 COVID-19 vaccine (dated by TCRdb to 2020 to 2022). Concerning the study at large: Because spike-specific TCR depth and breadth did not differ between the two schedules, AZD1222 recipients who got a second dose at roughly 4 weeks were pooled with those who got a second dose at roughly 12 weeks. A total of 233 trial participants underwent TCR sequencing, of whom around 200 received two doses of AZD1222 and some 25 received two doses of the MenACWY control vaccine. Enrollment into the trials was organized by age into subgroups of 18-55, 56-69 and 70-plus years, and those subgroups contained 148, 28 and 57 TCR-sequenced participants, respectively. What the research found in general, with its limitations: Conclusions about previously exposed vaccinees were limited because only a handful of AZD1222 recipients were SARS-CoV-2 seropositive at baseline. CD4 TCRs associated with the vaccine covered the entire spike protein, and the dominant responses were in regions 160-218 and 743-854. Reportedly, close to half of the unique spike-specific TCRs recognized epitopes lying outside the regions that are mutated in the B.1.351 and B.1.1.7 variants. The 56-69-year group was small, and its depth increase did not reach significance, likely because of low power. Because no samples from the day 14 peak response were available, repertoires could be characterized only after the peak T cell response. Participants were mostly white British and included more females than males, and it was suggested by the authors that clonal diversity may have been underestimated. A significant rise in spike-specific TCR breadth and depth was observed after two AZD1222 doses relative to day 0 and relative to MenACWY recipients.

Explained via the paper, the time point label denotes: baseline before first vaccination. Vaccinee samples were obtained from the UK trials COV001 and COV002, which included a single-blind randomized controlled phase 2/3 trial of AZD1222 (ChAdOx1 nCoV-19) in healthy adults. For TCRbeta chain sequencing, PBMC samples were collected from trial participants at day 0 and at day 28 after the second dose. Regarding this clone: What this receptor recognizes is not known. One base away there is no much larger clone; base qualities are not given.

The CDR3 regions of human TCRbeta chains were subjected to immunosequencing. The published analysis was carried out like this. Repertoire TCRs were matched against a reference library of SARS-CoV-2-specific TCRs generated with the MIRA antigen-specificity platform. Breadth meant the fraction of unique TCRs that were SARS-CoV-2-associated, whereas depth meant the fraction of total T cells that were SARS-CoV-2-associated. Using the MIRA data, every spike-specific TCR was mapped to the spike region that the TCR reacted to and assigned to either a CD4 or a CD8 class. Log10-transformed breadth and depth values were compared by one-way ANOVA with Sidak's multiple comparisons tests. Entries here come from immuneACCESS through TCRdb and include only in-frame sequences with V and J called. Some clones fail to appear in such tables; in the studies checked, an unresolved V gene covers under half of the shortfall, and the cause of the remainder is unknown. V and J calls and clone size are those listed in that table; D and trimming were worked out from the DNA. The sample records roughly 130,000 clones, around 90% of which are singletons. Of the sample, about 3% falls within the top ten clones.

The CDR3, from cysteine to phenylalanine, totals 13 residues. The retained sequence is limited to the CDR3, 39 bases, with the frame set at the first base. V and J lose 7 bases and 4 bases, and a span of 12 bases separates them. CDR1 and CDR2 are drawn from the germline V gene: LGHNT, FRNRAP. Material: peripheral blood, obtained on day 0 of AZD1222 vaccination. This sequence was found in an adult in good health. The rearranged segments are TRBV12-5 and TRBJ2-3; TRBD2 might be the D gene, on 6 matching bases. The sequenced DNA: TGTGCTAGTGCCCCTCCGGGGGCAGATACGCAGTATTTT. Its protein product is CASAPPGADTQYF.